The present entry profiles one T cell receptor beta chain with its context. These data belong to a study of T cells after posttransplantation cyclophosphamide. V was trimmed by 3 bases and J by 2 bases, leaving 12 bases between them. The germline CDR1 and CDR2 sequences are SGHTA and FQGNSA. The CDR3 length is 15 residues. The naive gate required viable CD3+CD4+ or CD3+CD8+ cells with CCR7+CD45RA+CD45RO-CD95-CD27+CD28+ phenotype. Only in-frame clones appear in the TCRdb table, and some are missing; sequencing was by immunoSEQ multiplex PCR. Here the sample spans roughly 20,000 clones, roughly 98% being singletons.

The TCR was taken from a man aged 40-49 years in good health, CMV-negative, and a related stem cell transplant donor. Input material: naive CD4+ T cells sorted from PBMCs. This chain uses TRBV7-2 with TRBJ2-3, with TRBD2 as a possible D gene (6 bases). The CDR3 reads CASSLGLSVTDTQYF. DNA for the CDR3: TGTGCCAGCAGCTTGGGACTCTCAGTCACAGATACGCAGTATTTT.